This TCR beta chain was identified in a study of beta chain features in type 1 diabetes. Notes on the study in general: Moderately but significantly shorter TCRB CDR3s were found in Type 1 diabetes patients in all four CD4+ subsets.

With respect to this clone: Its target is not known.

As every portion of the isolated RNA was reverse transcribed, the sequencing read expressed TCRB transcripts. Some clones are missing from TCRdb's copy, which holds only in-frame ones; the method was immunoSEQ multiplex PCR. In the table there are about 360,000 clones, over 10% of which are singletons. Germline V gene lookup returns CDR1 SGHTA and CDR2 FQGTGA. The CDR3 spans 12 residues. Trimming shortened V by 4 bases and J by 4 bases, and 8 bases separated the two germline ends. The source material was naive CD4+ T cells from blood. The J gene is TRBJ2-7, the V gene TRBV7-3; D possibly corresponds to TRBD2 (6 bases). The clonotype comes from a woman aged 18-29 years with type 1 diabetes. The CDR3 sequence is CASSSAGYEQYF. CDR3 nucleotides: TGTGCCAGCAGCTCGGCGGGATACGAGCAGTACTTC.